The T cell receptor (beta chain) under discussion was sequenced for a study of blood T cell repertoires in COVID-19. Overall study: Sample material is recorded as cDNA or gDNA derived from T cells, B-cell-depleted T cells, or PBMCs.

Some clones are missing from TCRdb's copy, which holds only in-frame ones; the method was immunoSEQ multiplex PCR. The sample lists fewer than 350,000 clones; approximately 88% were seen once. The CDR3 runs to 15 residues. V lost 4 bases and J 0 bases, leaving 10 bases between the germline ends. From germline, CDR1 is LGHDT and CDR2 YNNKEL (reference sequence). The age range of participants was about 18 to 100 years, with residence in some 25 US areas. V is TRBV3-1 (or the pseudogene TRBV3-2) and J is TRBJ1-3; D gene unclear. The clonotype was recovered from a woman in her 40s who had recovered from COVID-19. The sample consisted of PBMCs or T cells enriched from blood (not recorded which). The DNA of the CDR3 is TGTGCCAGCAGCCCGGAGCAGCTCTCTGGAAACACCATATATTTT. Translation: CASSPEQLSGNTIYF.